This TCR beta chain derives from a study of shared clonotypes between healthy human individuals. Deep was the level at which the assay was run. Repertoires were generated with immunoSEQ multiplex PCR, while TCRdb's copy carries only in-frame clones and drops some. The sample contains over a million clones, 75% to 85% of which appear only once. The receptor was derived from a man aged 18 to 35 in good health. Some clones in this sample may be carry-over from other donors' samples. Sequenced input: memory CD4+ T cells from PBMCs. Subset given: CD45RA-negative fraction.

CDR3 bases: TGCAGCGTTGCTAAGGACGGCGAAAAACTGTTTTTT. Translating it yields CSVAKDGEKLFF. The genes are TRBV29-1 and TRBJ1-4; D is unclear. Deletions cut 4 bases from V and 8 bases from J, with 11 bases between. This CDR3 comprises 12 residues. The germline V gene has CDR1 SQVTM and CDR2 ANQGSEA.